The clone carrying this TCR beta chain has a count of ten or more. These data originate in a study of molecular identifiers for immune sequencing clone quantification. V shed 8 bases and J 6 bases; nucleotides not matched to a gene: 12. This CDR3 is 14 amino acids long. Germline values: CDR1 GTSNPN, CDR2 SVGIG (reference sequence). One entry per CDR3 protein, called by TCRdb with MiXCR from the PCR reads. This sample has some 320,000 distinct CDR3 sequences, with over 20% found just once. This sequence originates from a human donor in good health. Some libraries in this study had Jurkat cell RNA spiked in. This chain links TRBV30 with TRBJ2-3, with TRBD1 identical over 9 bases. Material: naive CD8+ T cells from blood, with Jurkat cell RNA spiked in. Subset given: FACS-sorted CD8+CD4-CCR7+CD45RA+ naive T cells. CDR3 sequence: CAADRGEAGDTQYF. The CDR3 bases are TGTGCCGCCGACAGGGGGGAAGCAGGGGATACGCAGTATTTT.